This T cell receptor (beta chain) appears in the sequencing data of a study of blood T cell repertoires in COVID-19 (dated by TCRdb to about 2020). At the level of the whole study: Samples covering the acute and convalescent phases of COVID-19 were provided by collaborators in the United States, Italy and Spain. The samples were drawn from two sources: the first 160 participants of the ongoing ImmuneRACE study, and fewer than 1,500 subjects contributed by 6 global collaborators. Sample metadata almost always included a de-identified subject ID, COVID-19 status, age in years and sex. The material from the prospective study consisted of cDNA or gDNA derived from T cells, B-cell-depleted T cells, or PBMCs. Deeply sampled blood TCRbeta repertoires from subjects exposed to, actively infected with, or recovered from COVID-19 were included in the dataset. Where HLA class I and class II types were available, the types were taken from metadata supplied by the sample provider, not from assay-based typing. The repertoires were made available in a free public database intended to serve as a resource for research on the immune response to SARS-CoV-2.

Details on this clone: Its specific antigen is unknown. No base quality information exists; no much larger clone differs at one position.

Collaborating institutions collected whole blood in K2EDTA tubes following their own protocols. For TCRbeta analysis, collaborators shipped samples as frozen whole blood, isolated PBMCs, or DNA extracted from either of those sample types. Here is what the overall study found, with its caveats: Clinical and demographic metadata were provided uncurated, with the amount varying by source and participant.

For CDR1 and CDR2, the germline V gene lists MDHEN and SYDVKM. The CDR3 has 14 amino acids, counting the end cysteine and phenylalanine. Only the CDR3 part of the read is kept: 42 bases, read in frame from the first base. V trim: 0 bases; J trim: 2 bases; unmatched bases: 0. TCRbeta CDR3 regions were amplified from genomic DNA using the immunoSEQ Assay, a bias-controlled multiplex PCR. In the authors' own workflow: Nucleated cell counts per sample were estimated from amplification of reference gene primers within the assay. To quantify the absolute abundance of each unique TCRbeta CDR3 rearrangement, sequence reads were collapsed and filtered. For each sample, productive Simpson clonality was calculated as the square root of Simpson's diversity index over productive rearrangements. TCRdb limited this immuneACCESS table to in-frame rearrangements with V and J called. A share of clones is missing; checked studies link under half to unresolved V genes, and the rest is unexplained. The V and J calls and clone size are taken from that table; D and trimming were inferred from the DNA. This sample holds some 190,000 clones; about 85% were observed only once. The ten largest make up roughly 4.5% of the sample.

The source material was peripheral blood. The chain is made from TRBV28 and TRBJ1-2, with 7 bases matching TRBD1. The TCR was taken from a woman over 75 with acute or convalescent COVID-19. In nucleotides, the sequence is TGTGCCAGCAGTTTATGGGGACAGAACTATGGCTACACCTTC. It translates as CASSLWGQNYGYTF.